One sample yielded the 7 T cell receptor beta chains listed below, sequenced in a study of vaccination effects on CD4 cells after COVID-19 (dated 2022 in TCRdb). Antigen specificity for these receptors is unknown. In the ViraFEST assay, PBMC were stimulated with viral peptide pools, and antigen-specific CD4+ T cell clonotypes were then identified by expansion using TCR sequencing. After 10 days of culture, CD4+ T cells were isolated with the EasySep CD4+ T cell isolation kit. Library preparation used the immunoSEQ multiplex PCR assay. TCRdb's version of the immuneACCESS table is confined to in-frame rearrangements and falls short of the full clone set. An unresolved V gene accounts for under half of the shortfall where checked; the remainder is of unknown origin. Present in this sample are some 79,000 clones, roughly 74% of which were seen just once. More than 1.5% of the sample is in the top ten clones.

Source: CD4+ T cells from PBMCs cultured with HCoV-229E spike peptides, taken before COVID-19 vaccination. According to the study, the label for this sample's cell subset or site signals: HCoV-229E spike overlapping peptide pool stimulation. These TCRs come from a human donor who received a COVID-19 vaccine.

This clone was seen a handful of times. This chain links TRBV12-3 or TRBV12-4 with TRBJ2-1, with D uncertain. This CDR3 region has 12 residues. Trimming took off 4 bases at V and 7 bases at J, with 8 bases between the two ends. The CDR3 DNA sequence: TGTGCCAGCAGTTCTTGGTGGAATGAGCAGTTCTTC. Residues: CASSSWWNEQFF.

The J gene is TRBJ2-6, the V gene TRBV3-1 (or the pseudogene TRBV3-2); D remains unclear. Germline V gene data show CDR1 as LGHDT and CDR2 as YNNKEL (reference sequence). The CDR3 totals 21 residues. Trimming shortened V by 6 bases and J by 1 base, and 28 bases separated the two germline ends. The CDR3 loop reads CASSNTRTLWTDLSGANVLTF. The CDR3 nucleotides read TGTGCCAGCAGTAATACAAGGACCCTGTGGACGGACCTTTCTGGGGCCAACGTCCTGACTTTC.

In its sample, this clone was seen a few times. This sequence joins TRBV28 and TRBJ2-2; D remains ambiguous. Germline V gene lookup returns CDR1 MDHEN and CDR2 SYDVKM. The CDR3 spans 11 residues. The ends were cut back, 6 bases at V and 6 bases at J, with 5 bases in the middle. CDR3 in amino acids: CASRSPGELFF. In nucleotides, the CDR3 is TGTGCCAGCAGATCACCCGGGGAGCTGTTTTTT.

This rearrangement joins TRBV7-2 to TRBJ1-1; TRBD1 agrees at 9 bases. V trimming: 6 bases; J trimming: 2 bases; junction bases outside the gene matches: 1. CDR1 and CDR2 (germline): SGHTA, FQGNSA. CDR3 size: 13 residues. The CDR3 bases are TGTGCCAGCAGGGACAGGGGAAACACTGAAGCTTTCTTT. It codes for CASRDRGNTEAFF.

The V call is TRBV11-2, the J call TRBJ2-1; TRBD2 matches 9 bases. Germline V gives CDR1 SGHAT, CDR2 FQNNGV. The CDR3 spans 15 residues. The V gene end was trimmed by 5 bases and the J gene end by 0 bases; junction bases not matched to a gene: 2. CDR3 in amino acids: CASSVAGASYNEQFF. In nucleotides, the CDR3 is TGTGCCAGCAGCGTAGCGGGGGCCTCCTACAATGAGCAGTTCTTC.

The rearrangement links TRBV28 to TRBJ2-7; D gene ambiguous. The CDR3 extends over 15 amino acids. The V gene lost 6 bases and the J gene lost 1 base, with 16 bases spanning the gap. CDR1 and CDR2 from the germline V gene are MDHEN and SYDVKM. Here the CDR3 DNA reads TGTGCCAGCAGAAGCCGACAAATGCGATCCTACGAGCAGTACGTC. It is translated as CASRSRQMRSYEQYV.

The rearrangement links TRBV9 to TRBJ2-5; D assignment may be TRBD1 or TRBD2 (5 bases each). CDR1 is SGDLS, CDR2 YYNGEE, per germline. This CDR3 has 14 residues. The germline V and J ends were trimmed by 4 bases and 5 bases, with 15 bases remaining between them. The CDR3 DNA reads TGTGCCAGCAGCTCCCCCACGTGGGACGAGACCCAGTACTTC. Encoded protein: CASSSPTWDETQYF.